This entry is about one T cell receptor beta chain. The antigen this receptor binds is unknown. The record has no base qualities; no much larger clone is one base away. The data were taken from a study of blood T cell repertoires in COVID-19 (TCRdb year 2020). Describing the broader study: Samples from collaborators originated in the United States, Italy and Spain and spanned both the acute and convalescent phases of COVID-19. A freely available public database, intended as a resource for researchers studying the immune response to SARS-CoV-2, is where the repertoires were released. The samples were drawn from two sources: the first 160 participants of the ongoing ImmuneRACE study, and 1,000 to 1,500 subjects contributed by 6 global collaborators. The prospective study material was composed of cDNA or gDNA derived from T cells, B-cell-depleted T cells, or PBMCs. Sample metadata almost always included a de-identified subject ID, COVID-19 status, age in years and sex. Subjects who had been exposed to COVID-19, were actively infected with it, or had recovered from it provided the deeply sampled blood TCRbeta repertoires that made up the dataset. Where HLA class I and class II types were available, the types were taken from metadata supplied by the sample provider, not from assay-based typing. What the research found in general, with its limitations: How much clinical and demographic metadata was included differed by source and by participant, and the metadata was provided uncurated.

Each collaborating institution followed its own protocols to collect whole blood in K2EDTA tubes. For TCRbeta analysis, collaborator samples were shipped as frozen whole blood, as isolated PBMCs, or as DNA extracted from either sample type. The germline V gene encodes CDR1 ENHRY and CDR2 SYGVKD. V ends up 6 bases short and J 5 bases short, with an unmatched junction base count of 6. Reading from cysteine to phenylalanine, the CDR3 counts 14 amino acids. Kept here is only the CDR3 DNA, which spans 42 bases and is read in frame from base 1. TCRbeta CDR3 regions were amplified from genomic DNA by means of the immunoSEQ Assay, a bias-controlled multiplex PCR. Per the authors' processing: The number of nucleated cells in each sample was estimated by amplification of reference gene primers within the assay. To quantify the absolute abundance of each unique TCRbeta CDR3 rearrangement, sequence reads were collapsed and filtered. For each sample, productive Simpson clonality was calculated as the square root of Simpson's diversity index over productive rearrangements. TCRdb's version of the immuneACCESS table is confined to in-frame rearrangements and falls short of the full clone set. An unresolved V gene accounts for under half of the shortfall where checked; the remainder is of unknown origin. V and J calls and clone size follow that table, whereas D and trimming were derived from the DNA. The sample table holds some 38,000 clones, of which roughly 90% were seen once. About 2.2% of the sample is held by the ten biggest clonotypes.

This receptor was taken from a man aged 45-65 years with active COVID-19. Sequencing was done on a sample of peripheral blood. The rearrangement combines TRBV10-3 with TRBJ2-7, with 11 middle bases fitting TRBD1. At the DNA level, the sequence is TGTGCCATCAGGAGGACAGGGGGCCTGAACGAGCAGTACTTC. The encoded protein is CAIRRTGGLNEQYF.